This T cell receptor beta chain was sequenced in a study of molecular identifiers for immune sequencing clone quantification. Naive CD8 libraries were made from around 18,000 to 910,000 sorted cells, and they used 10%, 30% or 50% RNA. The CDR3 runs 14 residues. Germline CDR1 and CDR2: SGHVS and FNYEAQ. This clonotype showed up many times. Its target is unknown. One junction end does not reproduce the germline sequence, and a read error may be involved. Bulk TCR libraries were made with methods that had been previously described and with listed TCR primers. TCRdb reprocessed the PCR reads with MiXCR, giving one entry per CDR3 protein. The table lists 400,000 to 600,000 distinct CDR3 sequences, about a quarter of them singletons. Notes on the study in general: Single-cell amounts of spiked Jurkat TCR RNA were reportedly detectable among about a million naive cells. In naive cells, clones above 20 RNA copies held under 1% of molecules, whereas in effector cells they held over 98%.

Sequences were obtained from naive CD8+ T cells from blood, with Jurkat cell RNA spiked in. Regarding subset: FACS-sorted CD8+CD4-CCR7+CD45RA+ naive T cells. V and J are TRBV7-6 and TRBJ1-1; a weak D match, TRBD1 (6 bases). This clonotype was obtained from a human donor in good health. Some libraries in this study had Jurkat cell RNA spiked in. CDR3 DNA: TGTGCCAGCACCTTAGGGGGTTTAGGAACTGAAGCTTTCTTT. Translation: CASTLGGLGTEAFF.